This T cell receptor (beta chain) was captured by sequencing in a study of blood T cells in healthy people across ages. The CDR3 totals 15 residues. V was pared by 4 bases and J by 7 bases, with 7 bases of the junction left unmatched. Germline-derived CDR1 and CDR2 are SGHAT and FQNNGV. A second PCR, run for 7 to 11 cycles, used a sample-barcoded 5' primer plus a J-beta primer mix. TCRdb analysed the 5' RACE reads with MiXCR anew, one entry per CDR3 protein. The sample lists 1,100,000 or so distinct CDR3 sequences; under 55% were seen once. General study findings and limits: Older age went with lower TCR beta diversity per million T cells, in a roughly linear way.

This clonotype was observed a handful of times. Its target is unknown. Sequences were obtained from blood. The chain is built from TRBV11-2 and TRBJ1-6, with 7 positions matching TRBD1. This receptor was taken from a woman between 55 and 75 years old in good health. Here the CDR3 DNA reads TGTGCCAGCAGCTATCCGGGACAGATCAATTCACCCCTCCACTTT. It yields the protein CASSYPGQINSPLHF.